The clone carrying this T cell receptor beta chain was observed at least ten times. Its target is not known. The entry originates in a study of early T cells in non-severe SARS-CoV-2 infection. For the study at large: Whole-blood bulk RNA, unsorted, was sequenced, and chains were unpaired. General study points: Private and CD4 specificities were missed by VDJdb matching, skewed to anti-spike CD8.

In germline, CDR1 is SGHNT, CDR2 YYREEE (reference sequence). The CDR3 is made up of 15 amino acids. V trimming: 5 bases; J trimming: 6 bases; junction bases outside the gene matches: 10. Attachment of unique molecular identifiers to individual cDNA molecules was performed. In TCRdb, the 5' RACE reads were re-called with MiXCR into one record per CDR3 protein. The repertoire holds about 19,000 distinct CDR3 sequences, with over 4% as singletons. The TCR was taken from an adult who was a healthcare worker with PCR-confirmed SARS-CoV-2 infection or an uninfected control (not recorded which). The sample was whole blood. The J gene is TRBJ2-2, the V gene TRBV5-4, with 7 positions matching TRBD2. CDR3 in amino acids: CASSSGLVLPGELFF. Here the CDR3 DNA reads TGTGCCAGCAGTTCTGGACTAGTGCTGCCCGGGGAGCTGTTTTTT.